This TCR beta chain is drawn from a study of control samples from healthy donors and cancer patients. The CDR3 contains 13 residues. Looked up from germline, CDR1 is SNHLY and CDR2 is FYNNEI. Trimming stripped 0 bases from V and 4 bases from J, with 3 bases between. Measured with immunoSEQ multiplex PCR; TCRdb has only the in-frame clones, and not every one. The table shows around 140,000 clones, with roughly 91% occurring only once. The TCR sequence derives from a man aged 50 or older with head and neck cancer. This chain connects TRBV2 to TRBJ2-2; D remains ambiguous. The sample was PBMCs. CDR3 bases: TGTGCCAGCAGTGAAGCCCTCACCGGGGAGCTGTTTTTT. Its translation is CASSEALTGELFF.